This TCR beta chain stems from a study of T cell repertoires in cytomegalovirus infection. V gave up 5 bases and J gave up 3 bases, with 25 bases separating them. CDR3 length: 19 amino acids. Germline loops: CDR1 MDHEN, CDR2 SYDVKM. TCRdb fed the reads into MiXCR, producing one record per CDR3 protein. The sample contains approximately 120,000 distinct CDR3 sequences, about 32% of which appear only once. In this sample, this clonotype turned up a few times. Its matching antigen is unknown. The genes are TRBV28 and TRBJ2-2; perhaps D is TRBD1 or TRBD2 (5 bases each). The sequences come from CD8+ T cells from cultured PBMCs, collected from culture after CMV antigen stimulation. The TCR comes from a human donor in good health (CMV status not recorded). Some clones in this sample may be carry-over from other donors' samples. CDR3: CASSLPPRVWLGDTGELFF. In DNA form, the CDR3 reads TGTGCCAGCAGTCTTCCTCCCAGGGTGTGGCTGGGGGACACCGGGGAGCTGTTTTTT.